This T cell receptor beta chain emerged from a study of monozygotic twins with inflammatory bowel disease. A word on this clonotype: Its antigen remains unknown.

Findings and caveats of the study: IBD patients showed reduced TCRbeta diversity (inverse Simpson) versus healthy co-twins. With others, IBD patients shared fewer clonotypes than healthy twins did, especially with disease activity.

TCRdb re-called the 5' RACE reads; every CDR3 protein appears as one record, without DNA. This sample contains 150,000 to 200,000 distinct CDR3 sequences. The CDR3 has 13 amino acids. Germline V CDR1 and CDR2: MDHEN, SYDVKM. This receptor was obtained from a human donor with ulcerative colitis or Crohn's disease, or a healthy co-twin of an affected twin (not recorded which). The sequencing sample was made of blood. The V and J genes are TRBV28 and TRBJ1-3. CDR3 protein: CASRVSSGNTIYF. Full variable domain (outside the CDR3, taken from reference TRBV28 and TRBJ1-3): DVKVTQSSRYLVKRTGEKVFLECVQDMDHENMFWYRQDPGLGLRLIYFSYDVKMKEKGDIPEGYSVSREKKERFSLILESASTNQTSMYLCASRVSSGNTIYFGEGSWLTVV.